This TCR beta chain was profiled in a study of cytomegalovirus exposure and HLA in healthy donors (dated by TCRdb to the late 2010s). Notes on the research overall: In an earlier analysis of several hundred of the donors, about 270 Gb of sequence data and 120 million or so unique TCR beta sequences from 180 million or so T cells were reported. The aim of the study was to test whether cataloging public T cell receptors could identify signatures of past pathogen exposure. The T cell repertoires of under 700 subjects were profiled by immunosequencing and related to cytomegalovirus serostatus. To predict cytomegalovirus infection status, the study combined high-throughput TCR immunosequencing, statistical association of individual TCRs with disease status, and machine learning. In a later genetic analysis, genome-wide SNP genotypes for about 60% of the 666 donors were used, and that subset was treated as a discovery cohort. The number of typed donors differed by locus: roughly 620-640 for A, B, C, DRB1 and DQB1; 500 to 550 for DQA1; around 580 for DPA1; and around 470 for DPB1. In addition to the first cohort of 666 subjects, a separate validation cohort of 130 or so different subjects was used. The later analysis used no new phenotypic data to find candidate immune exposures, relying instead on TCR beta sequences and their occurrence across donors. An early release that covered some 630 HLA-typed donors contained around 300 gigabases of sequencing data and tens of millions of unique TCR sequences. Among 350 to 400 genotyped donors of the cohort, an average of roughly 240,000 unique TCR beta nucleotide sequences were sequenced per donor, around a sixth of them non-productive. In an earlier analysis of roughly 600 of the donors, high-throughput TCR beta sequencing was used to judge whether each TCR beta V gene segment behaved as functional or pseudogenic. Every repertoire in the discovery cohort had been generated on one and the same sequencing platform. Of the roughly 390 genotyped donors, 65% to 90% fell in the genetic ancestry cluster associated with self-reported Caucasian donors. Both class I and class II loci were covered by HLA typing, at four-digit resolution. A later analysis re-examined previously published TCR beta repertoires from over 500 donors and added high-resolution HLA genotyping to investigate patterns of TCR occurrence. Donor age, sex, ethnicity and CMV serostatus were collected together with the repertoire data. Because of strong linkage in the cohort, roughly five DR-DQ haplotypes were treated as single units for association and clustering.

CDR1 and CDR2 (SNHLY, FYNNEI) derive from the germline V gene. From cysteine to phenylalanine, the CDR3 is 13 amino acids long. Only the CDR3 portion is preserved as DNA: 39 bases, with reading frame beginning at the first base. V and J lose 8 bases and 4 bases, and a span of 15 bases separates them. Study-wide conclusions, independent of this receptor: It was suggested by the authors that the approach could potentially be generalized to other disease states and immunological phenotypes. Sequencing depth was assumed to be roughly uniform across donors in the presence/absence analyses, though that assumption may not hold. Because HLA typing was unavailable for some donors at each locus, only the typed subset was used in association tests. A later genetic analysis reported fewer N-insertions in productive TCRs among donors in an Asian-associated ancestry cluster than the roughly 700-donor mean. Strong co-occurrence of HLA alleles, especially DR and DQ, made assigning TCR associations to individual alleles difficult. In a later analysis, several top co-occurrence clusters were reported to appear linked to parvovirus B19, influenza, CMV and Epstein-Barr virus. In a later genetic analysis, a missense DCLRE1C variant was associated with V-gene and J-gene trimming of TCR beta chains, and the association was replicated in an independent cohort. Because counts were too low, roughly 18 rarely observed V segments, including chromosome 9 orphons, were left out of the earlier analysis of 500 to 750 of the donors. The study listed approximately 160 TCR beta chains as associated with cytomegalovirus. Immune exposure information for the cohort was limited to CMV serostatus. A further reported finding was that TCR beta sequences accurately predicted the HLA-A and HLA-B alleles for most subjects in the first cohort. Most TCR sequences were seen in very few donors, while some public TCRs were found in many individuals. In this cohort, only TCR beta chains were sequenced, and detectable features were limited by the absence of alpha or paired-chain data. Some IMGT-functional V segments, including TRBV6-2 and TRBV6-3, could not be told apart with the 87-base-pair reads, so those segments were excluded. In an earlier analysis of roughly 560 of the donors, most TCR beta V segments were observed in productive rearrangements about 87% or about 30% of the time, broadly matching IMGT annotations. Compared with equally common non-associated chains, HLA-associated TCR beta chains in a later analysis were more clonally expanded and had lower generation probabilities. In vitro tests confirmed that a few of the cytomegalovirus-associated TCR beta chains recognize cytomegalovirus antigens. The classifier was reported to diagnose cytomegalovirus status with high specificity and sensitivity in both the original and validation cohorts. Correlated functional status among segregating V segments might be attributable to linkage disequilibrium, but an unknown experimental factor could not be ruled out. A cluster of highly shared sequence variants was judged likely to represent a technical artifact of the sequencing pipeline. According to a later analysis, TCR association rates differed among HLA loci, with DRB1 alleles showing the most associated TCRs and HLA-C alleles showing the fewest. In a later analysis, 16,951 TCR beta sequences were associated with specific HLA alleles at a false discovery rate of 0.05. In a later analysis, most CMV-associated TCR beta chains were found to appear HLA-restricted, with HLA associations seemingly driven largely by CMV exposure.

Concerning this clone itself: The antigen this receptor binds is unknown. One base away there is no much larger clone; base qualities are not given.

The cohort was made up of 666 healthy bone marrow donors. At the time of sampling, all cohort members were nominally healthy, though unrecorded immune exposures were likely present. The donor was CMV seronegative and was included in the group of a few hundred seronegative cohort members. Each donor provided a peripheral blood sample, and peripheral blood mononuclear cells were used for TCR beta sequencing. Genomic DNA extraction from the blood cell samples was performed with the Qiagen DNeasy Blood Extraction Kit. The method behind the library was the immunoSEQ multiplex PCR assay. For the multiplex PCR, a mixture combining 60 forward primers for TCR Vbeta segments and 13 reverse primers for TCR Jbeta segments was used. Amplification of the CDR3 region of rearranged TCR beta genes was performed with a multiplex PCR assay on genomic DNA. The Illumina HiSeq System was used to sequence the amplified TCR beta libraries as 87-base-pair reads. The study's processing was this. A later analysis tallied roughly 78 million unique TCR beta chains across the 666 repertoires, and approximately 12 million of those chains were shared by two or more donors. A nearest-neighbor algorithm error-corrected the raw reads and collapsed the reads into unique sequences, merging closely related sequences to remove PCR and sequencing errors. To assign V, D and J gene segments, CDR3 sequences were aligned to IMGT reference sequences. For a sequence to be retained, a match of at least six nucleotides to both a V gene segment and a J gene segment was required. A rearrangement counted as productive if the CDR3 had no stop codons and remained in frame with V and J, and every other rearrangement counted as non-productive. CDR3 was defined by IMGT convention, running from the second conserved V-encoded cysteine to the conserved J-encoded phenylalanine. The earlier analysis of 587 of the donors excluded sequences that lacked an unambiguous match to a single V gene segment. In an earlier analysis of approximately 560 of the donors, a V segment was called functional when productive rearrangements were above 56.7%, and segregating when the standard deviation between donors exceeded 5%. A statistical classification framework was developed to diagnose cytomegalovirus status using the catalog of TCR beta chain sequences. V and J gene assignment, in a later analysis, came from comparing TCR nucleotide sequences with IMGT/GENE-DB human TR gene sequences. In a later analysis, CDR3 sequences and most-parsimonious VDJ recombination scenarios were assigned using the TCRdist pipeline. A later analysis defined each TCR beta chain by its CDR3 amino acid sequence plus V-gene family, and excluded reads lacking a unique V-gene family. To address suspected cross-contamination and a sequencing artifact, a later analysis removed 592 highly shared, low-generation-probability nucleotide sequences. In a later analysis, a clonal expansion index was calculated for each public chain from normalized within-repertoire ranks of inferred template counts. Generation probabilities in a later analysis came from a VDJ recombination model fitted to out-of-frame rearrangements, and those results were checked against IGoR. A later analysis scored TCR-TCR, TCR-HLA and TCR-CMV co-occurrence with hypergeometric tests, applying a repertoire-size bias correction to TCR pairs. False discovery rates were estimated in a later analysis by permuting HLA or CMV assignments 20 times. In a later analysis, co-occurring TCRs were grouped with DBSCAN, and TCRdist sequence similarity was added when clustering was performed within HLA-allele-positive subsets. Repertoires with fewer than 30,000 or more than 120,000 public chains, plus five repertoires with anomalous nucleotide sharing, were excluded from co-occurrence clustering. Entries here come from immuneACCESS through TCRdb and include only in-frame sequences with V and J called. Some clones fail to appear in such tables; in the studies checked, an unresolved V gene covers under half of the shortfall, and the cause of the remainder is unknown. That table gives V, J and clone size, and the DNA gave D and trimming. The sample records about 140,000 clones, around nine tenths of which are singletons. Together, the top ten hold more than 4% of the sample.

The origin of this receptor is a woman younger than 45 in good health and CMV-seronegative. This receptor chain uses TRBV2 and TRBJ2-7; TRBD1 is possibly the D segment (7 matching bases). The source material was PBMCs. The CDR3 here reads CASHAGQSYEQYF. The DNA sequence is TGTGCCAGCCATGCGGGACAGTCATACGAGCAGTACTTC.